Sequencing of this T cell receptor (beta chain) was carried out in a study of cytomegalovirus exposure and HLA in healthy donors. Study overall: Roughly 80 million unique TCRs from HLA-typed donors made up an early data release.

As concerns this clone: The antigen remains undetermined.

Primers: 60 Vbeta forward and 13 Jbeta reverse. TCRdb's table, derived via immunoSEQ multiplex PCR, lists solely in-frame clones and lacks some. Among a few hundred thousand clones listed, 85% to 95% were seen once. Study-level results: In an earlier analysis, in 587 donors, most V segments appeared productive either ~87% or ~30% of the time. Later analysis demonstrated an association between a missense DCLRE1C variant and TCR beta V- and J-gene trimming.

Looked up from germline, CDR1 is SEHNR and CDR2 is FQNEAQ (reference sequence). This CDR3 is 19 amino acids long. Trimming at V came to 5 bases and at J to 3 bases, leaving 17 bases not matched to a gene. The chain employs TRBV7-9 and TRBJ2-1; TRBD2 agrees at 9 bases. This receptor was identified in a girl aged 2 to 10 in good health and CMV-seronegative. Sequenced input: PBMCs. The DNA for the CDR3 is TGTGCCAGCAGCCCGGCGGAGCGGGAGGCCTACCGAAACTACAATGAGCAGTTCTTC. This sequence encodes CASSPAEREAYRNYNEQFF.